This entry lists 10 T cell receptor beta chains sequenced from one sample in a study of cytomegalovirus exposure and HLA in healthy donors. PCR primers comprised 60 Vbeta and 13 Jbeta primers. TCRdb's copy holds only in-frame clones and misses some; the assay was immunoSEQ multiplex PCR. Found here are roughly 200,000 clones, 86% of them singletons; the top ten hold around 0.31%. The sequenced sample was PBMCs. These receptor sequences come from a woman in her twenties or thirties in good health and CMV-seronegative.

This clone has a single count. The chain uses TRBV12-5 and TRBJ2-5; 15 nucleotides line up with TRBD2. After removal of 5 bases from V and 1 base from J, the junction contained 5 bases not matched to a gene. CDR1 is LGHNT and CDR2 is FRNRAP in the germline V gene. The CDR3 is 17 amino acids. This CDR3 is CASGNGTSGGLQETQYF. The CDR3 nucleotides are TGTGCTAGTGGTAACGGGACTAGCGGGGGGCTCCAAGAGACCCAGTACTTC.

The V gene is TRBV5-1, the J gene TRBJ2-7; 7 bases map to TRBD2. CDR1 SGHRS and CDR2 YFSETQ come from the germline V gene. This CDR3 has 14 amino acids. The ends lost 0 bases at V and 6 bases at J; junction bases unmatched: 6. Here the CDR3 DNA reads TGCGCCAGCAGCTTGGGGGAGGGAAGGGGCGAGCAGTACTTC. Protein product: CASSLGEGRGEQYF.

The chain carries TRBV4-1 and TRBJ1-2, with 8 bases that match TRBD1. This CDR3 has 16 residues. Germline-derived CDR1 and CDR2 are MGHRA and YSYEKL. V was clipped by 1 base and J by 4 bases; unmatched bases: 8. CDR3 DNA: TGCGCCAGCAGCCAAGCTCCAGGGGGCGAAGCCTATGGCTACACCTTC. It translates to CASSQAPGGEAYGYTF.

V is TRBV18 and J is TRBJ2-7; a possible D gene is TRBD1 (7 bases). Germline V lookup: CDR1 KGHSH, CDR2 LQKENI. The CDR3 is made up of 15 amino acids. Trimming shortened V by 0 bases and J by 5 bases, and 14 bases separated the two germline ends. The CDR3 is CASSPPATGRHEQYF. CDR3 nucleotide sequence: TGTGCCAGCTCACCACCTGCGACAGGGAGGCACGAGCAGTACTTC. Using reference TRBV18 and TRBJ2-7 for the parts outside the CDR3, the full variable domain is NAGVMQNPRHLVRRRGQEARLRCSPMKGHSHVYWYRQLPEEGLKFMVYLQKENIIDESGMPKERFSAEFPKEGPSILRIQQVVRGDSAAYFCASSPPATGRHEQYFGPGTRLTVT.

The rearrangement joins TRBV9 to TRBJ2-5; 14 bases are shared with TRBD2. The CDR3 is made up of 16 amino acids. Trimming removed 4 bases from V and 5 bases from J; junction bases left unmatched: 7. The V gene's germline CDR1 is SGDLS and CDR2 YYNGEE. DNA for the CDR3: TGTGCCAGCAGCTTACTGGGACTAGCGGGAGAGGAGACCCAGTACTTC. It yields the protein CASSLLGLAGEETQYF.

This sequence joins TRBV4-1 and TRBJ2-6, with D maybe TRBD2 (6 bases). This CDR3 comprises 18 residues. The germline gives CDR1 MGHRA, CDR2 YSYEKL. Trimming removed 6 bases from V and 2 bases from J, with 20 bases in between. The CDR3 is CASSPLSHIAAGANVLTF. The CDR3 DNA reads as TGCGCCAGCAGTCCCCTGTCCCACATAGCGGCTGGGGCCAACGTCCTGACTTTC.

This clone was recorded only once. V usage is TRBV19 and J usage is TRBJ2-6; D not resolved. Per germline, CDR1 LNHDA and CDR2 SQIVND (reference sequence). Trimming shortened V by 5 bases and J by 4 bases, and 15 bases separated the two germline ends. This CDR3 spans 16 amino acids. The CDR3 bases are TGTGCCAGTAGTGTCTTCAGGTACCAGGGGGCCAACGTCCTGACTTTC. Its translation: CASSVFRYQGANVLTF.

The rearrangement uses TRBV6-1 and TRBJ2-7; D may be TRBD2 (5 bases). Germline V CDR1 and CDR2: MNHNS, SASEGT. V lost 1 base, J lost 7 bases, and 11 bases lay in between. The CDR3 has 13 amino acids. The CDR3 spells CASSEVPGWEQYF. CDR3 bases: TGTGCCAGCAGTGAAGTCCCGGGATGGGAGCAGTACTTC.

The chain carries TRBV27 and TRBJ2-1; tentatively, D is TRBD2 (7 bases). This CDR3 spans 16 amino acids. Per germline, CDR1 MNHEY and CDR2 SMNVEV (reference sequence). Trimming pared 6 bases from V and 7 bases from J, leaving 22 bases between. The CDR3 here is CASSLGGGIPTNEQFF. In nucleotides, the CDR3 is TGTGCCAGCAGCTTAGGGGGGGGGATCCCAACAAATGAGCAGTTCTTC.

The chain couples TRBV28 to TRBJ1-2, with 8 bases lining up with TRBD1. V was clipped by 4 bases and J by 4 bases; unmatched bases: 2. Germline assignment: CDR1 MDHEN and CDR2 SYDVKM. This CDR3 region has 13 residues. The CDR3 here is CASSYDRGYGYTF. As DNA, the CDR3 is TGTGCCAGCAGTTATGACAGGGGCTATGGCTACACCTTC.